These T cell receptor beta chains were read from a single sample in a study of patients and donors after allogeneic stem cell transplantation. TCRdb processed the RT-PCR reads anew with MiXCR; each CDR3 protein has one entry. The repertoire holds approximately 250,000 distinct CDR3 sequences, with 13% to 15% as singletons. The material sequenced was blood, either unsorted or a sorted T cell fraction (not recorded which). These TCRs come from a human donor who was either an allogeneic HSCT recipient or a stem cell or donor lymphocyte infusion donor (not recorded which). It is not recorded whose cells these are; they may come from a transplant donor. Each CDR3 is given with its conserved first and last residue. The order of the fields is J gene, D gene, clone size, V gene, CDR3 protein, CDR3 DNA. A D gene is named only where the DNA matches it firmly. The size entry is marked missing in some rows and otherwise reads once, few, many or a size class.

>TRBJ2-3|TRBD2|-|TRBV6-2/TRBV6-3
CASSYSRSRTSGTDTQYF
TGTGCCAGCAGTTACTCGAGATCCAGGACTAGTGGAACAGATACGCAGTATTTT
>TRBJ1-4|-|few|TRBV5-1
CASSPAPTGTEKLFF
TGCGCCAGCAGCCCTGCCCCCACAGGGACTGAAAAACTGTTTTTT
>TRBJ1-1|-|many|TRBV4-3
CASSQVIKREFSTEAFF
TGCGCCAGCAGCCAAGTTATTAAGAGGGAATTTAGCACTGAAGCTTTCTTT
>TRBJ2-1|-|-|TRBV12-3/TRBV12-4
CASSRAGAASYNEQFF
TGTGCCAGCTCCCGGGCGGGGGCGGCCTCCTACAATGAGCAGTTCTTC
>TRBJ1-6|TRBD1|-|TRBV20-1
CSVRGGTGGRSYNSPLHF
TGCAGTGTACGGGGAGGGACAGGGGGCCGCTCCTATAATTCACCCCTCCACTTT
>TRBJ1-1|-|-|TRBV18
CASSLPGNTEAFF
TGTGCCAGCTCCCTACCCGGGAACACTGAAGCTTTCTTT
>TRBJ2-3|-|few|TRBV20-1
CSASKQISGTDTQYF
TGCAGTGCCAGCAAGCAAATTTCTGGCACAGATACGCAGTATTTT
>TRBJ2-7|-|few|TRBV27
CASSLTYRTTYEQYF
TGTGCCAGCAGTTTAACGTACAGAACCACTTACGAGCAGTACTTC
>TRBJ1-5|-|-|TRBV7-6
CASSVRQSLSNQPQHF
TGTGCCAGCAGCGTCAGACAGAGCCTTAGCAATCAGCCCCAGCATTTT
>TRBJ1-2|TRBD1|many|TRBV20-1
CSARVQGAMDGYTF
TGCAGTGCTAGAGTTCAGGGGGCGATGGATGGCTACACCTTC
>TRBJ2-5|TRBD2|many|TRBV6-1
CASSEELAGGDQETQYF
TGTGCCAGCAGTGAAGAACTAGCGGGAGGCGACCAAGAGACCCAGTACTTC
>TRBJ2-7|TRBD2|few|TRBV24-1
CATLLTSDGDEQYF
TGTGCCACCCTACTAACTAGCGATGGAGACGAGCAGTACTTC
>TRBJ2-6|TRBD1|-|TRBV6-2/TRBV6-3
CASSYGSGTGVPGANVLTF
TGTGCCAGCAGTTACGGATCAGGGACAGGGGTTCCTGGGGCCAACGTCCTGACTTTC
>TRBJ1-1|TRBD1|-|TRBV9
CASSATGAGEAFF
TGTGCCAGCAGCGCCACAGGGGCGGGGGAAGCTTTCTTT
>TRBJ2-5|TRBD2|-|TRBV7-2
CASSSSARGETQYF
TGTGCCAGCAGCTCCTCCGCGCGGGGGGAGACCCAGTACTTC
>TRBJ1-6|-|-|TRBV20-1
CSARGTFYNSPLHF
TGCAGTGCTAGAGGGACATTCTATAATTCACCCCTCCACTTT
>TRBJ2-1|TRBD2|-|TRBV20-1
CSARDLRGRAPFF
TGCAGTGCTAGAGATTTGCGCGGGAGGGCCCCGTTCTTC
>TRBJ2-6|-|few|TRBV5-1
CASSLGNSGANVLTF
TGCGCCAGCAGCTTGGGTAACTCTGGGGCCAACGTCCTGACTTTC
>TRBJ2-3|-|-|TRBV5-1
CASSLEGITDTQYF
TGCGCCAGCAGCTTAGAGGGGATCACAGATACGCAGTATTTT
>TRBJ2-7|-|-|TRBV29-1
CSGQAGGSYEQYF
TGCAGCGGCCAGGCCGGAGGGTCCTACGAGCAGTACTTC
>TRBJ2-3|-|-|TRBV9
CASSVQPTDTQYF
TGTGCCAGCAGCGTCCAACCCACAGATACGCAGTATTTT
>TRBJ2-7|TRBD2|-|TRBV5-5
CASSQGLAGGREQYF
TGTGCCAGCAGCCAAGGACTAGCGGGGGGACGCGAGCAGTACTTC
>TRBJ2-1|-|many|TRBV30
CAWSVQSLQLNEQFF
TGTGCCTGGAGTGTACAAAGCTTACAGCTAAATGAGCAGTTCTTC
>TRBJ1-2|TRBD1|few|TRBV10-3
CAISDRTGSYGYTF
TGTGCCATCAGTGACAGGACAGGGTCCTATGGCTACACCTTC
>TRBJ2-7|TRBD2|-|TRBV7-2
CASSLSSGGGAEQYF
TGTGCCAGCAGCTTATCCAGCGGGGGTGGCGCCGAGCAGTACTTC
>TRBJ2-7|TRBD2|many|TRBV6-1
CASSRTSGSYEQYF
TGTGCCAGCAGTCGGACTAGCGGCTCCTACGAGCAGTACTTC
>TRBJ1-5|-|many|TRBV6-1
CASRSGNQPQHF
TGTGCCAGCAGGTCAGGGAATCAGCCCCAGCATTTT
>TRBJ1-1|-|-|TRBV20-1
CSARKPSGTAFF
TGCAGTGCTAGAAAGCCCTCAGGGACAGCTTTCTTT
>TRBJ2-5|TRBD1|few|TRBV3-1
CASSHDLRTGMVEGQETQYF
TGTGCCAGCAGCCACGATCTGCGGACAGGGATGGTCGAAGGGCAAGAGACCCAGTACTTC
>TRBJ2-1|TRBD1|-|TRBV12-5
CASGLGTGFIDEQFF
TGTGCTAGTGGTTTGGGGACAGGGTTTATCGATGAGCAGTTCTTC
>TRBJ2-7|-|-|TRBV2
CASSGLTYEQYF
TGTGCCAGCAGTGGACTCACCTACGAGCAGTACTTC
>TRBJ2-6|-|few|TRBV19
CASSIRQPSGANVLTF
TGTGCCAGTAGTATCCGACAGCCCTCTGGGGCCAACGTCCTGACTTTC
>TRBJ2-1|-|few|TRBV5-1
CASSYGGTTADYEQFF
TGCGCCAGCAGCTACGGAGGGACGACTGCGGATTATGAGCAGTTCTTC
>TRBJ2-1|TRBD1|many|TRBV7-7
CASSLGNNRGGEQFF
TGTGCCAGCAGCTTGGGGAATAACAGGGGTGGGGAGCAGTTCTTC
>TRBJ1-2|-|many|TRBV2
CASSEGSMGSYGYTF
TGTGCCAGCAGTGAAGGGTCGATGGGGAGCTATGGCTACACCTTC
>TRBJ1-4|TRBD1|-|TRBV7-8
CASSLAGTGGEKLFF
TGTGCCAGCAGCTTAGCCGGGACAGGGGGTGAAAAACTGTTTTTT
>TRBJ1-5|TRBD1|few|TRBV7-2
CASSAGTGKSNQPQHF
TGTGCCAGCAGCGCCGGGACAGGGAAAAGCAATCAGCCCCAGCATTTT
>TRBJ1-4|-|-|TRBV12-3/TRBV12-4
CASSLSGGTLFF
TGTGCCAGCAGTTTATCGGGGGGCACACTGTTTTTT
>TRBJ1-1|-|-|TRBV6-1
CASSPWPGGTEAFF
TGTGCCAGCAGTCCTTGGCCGGGAGGGACTGAAGCTTTCTTT
>TRBJ2-5|TRBD2|-|TRBV7-8
CASSLDSGGAETQYF
TGTGCCAGCAGCTTAGATTCCGGGGGGGCAGAGACCCAGTACTTC
>TRBJ2-5|-|many|TRBV27
CASSTFRGQETQYF
TGTGCCAGCAGTACCTTTCGTGGTCAAGAGACCCAGTACTTC
>TRBJ2-3|-|-|TRBV20-1
CSARDSGVTDTQYF
TGCAGTGCTAGGGACTCGGGCGTCACAGATACGCAGTATTTT
>TRBJ2-7|TRBD1|-|TRBV27
CASSPHPRGSGEQYF
TGTGCCAGCAGTCCTCACCCCAGGGGGTCAGGCGAGCAGTACTTC
>TRBJ2-7|-|few|TRBV3-1
CASSQDWVAPYEQYF
TGTGCCAGCAGCCAAGATTGGGTAGCGCCATACGAGCAGTACTTC
>TRBJ2-1|TRBD2|many|TRBV24-1
CATSDPSGRTPILEQFF
TGTGCCACCAGTGACCCTAGCGGGAGGACTCCTATACTAGAGCAGTTCTTC
>TRBJ2-7|-|many|TRBV7-9
CASSFGGQKNYEQYF
TGTGCCAGCAGCTTCGGGGGACAGAAGAACTACGAGCAGTACTTC
>TRBJ1-4|-|few|TRBV5-4
CASSRGTNEKLFF
TGTGCCAGCAGCAGGGGAACTAATGAAAAACTGTTTTTT
>TRBJ2-3|TRBD2|few|TRBV20-1
CSASDFVLAGDDTQYF
TGCAGTGCTAGTGACTTCGTACTAGCGGGAGACGATACGCAGTATTTT
>TRBJ2-2|-|few|TRBV4-1
CASSQGYRTNTGELFF
TGCGCCAGCAGCCAAGGCTATCGGACGAACACCGGGGAGCTGTTTTTT
>TRBJ1-2|-|-|TRBV5-1
CASSTAGGNYGYTF
TGCGCCAGCAGCACCGCGGGAGGTAACTATGGCTACACCTTC
>TRBJ2-7|-|medium-sized|TRBV12-3/TRBV12-4
CASSHSDGYEQYF
TGTGCCAGCAGTCACTCGGACGGCTACGAGCAGTACTTC
>TRBJ1-1|-|few|TRBV24-1
CATTDQGMGAEAFF
TGTGCCACCACTGATCAGGGGATGGGCGCTGAAGCTTTCTTT
>TRBJ2-1|-|-|TRBV27
CAAGRGPSLYNEQFF
TGTGCAGCAGGTAGGGGTCCCTCGCTCTACAATGAGCAGTTCTTC
>TRBJ1-2|-|few|TRBV7-2
CASSLMTDSSYGYTF
TGTGCCAGCAGCTTGATGACGGACAGCAGCTATGGCTACACCTTC